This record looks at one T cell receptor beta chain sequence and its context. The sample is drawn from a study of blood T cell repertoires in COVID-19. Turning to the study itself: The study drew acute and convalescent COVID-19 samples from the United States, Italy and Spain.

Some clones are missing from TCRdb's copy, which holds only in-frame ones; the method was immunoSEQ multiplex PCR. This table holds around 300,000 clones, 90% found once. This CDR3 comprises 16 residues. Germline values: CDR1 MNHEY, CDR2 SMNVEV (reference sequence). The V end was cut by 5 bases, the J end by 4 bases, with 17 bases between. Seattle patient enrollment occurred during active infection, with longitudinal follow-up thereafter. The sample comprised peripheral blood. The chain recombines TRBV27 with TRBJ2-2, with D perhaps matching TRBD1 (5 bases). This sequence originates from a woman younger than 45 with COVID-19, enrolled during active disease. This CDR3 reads CASSTTQGTLTGELFF. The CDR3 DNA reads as TGTGCCAGCAGTACGACCCAGGGAACCCTCACCGGGGAGCTGTTTTTT.